Below are 14 T cell receptor beta chains sequenced from a single sample in a study of blood T cell repertoires in COVID-19 (dated by TCRdb to the early 2020s). The library came from the immunoSEQ multiplex PCR assay. TCRdb stores this immuneACCESS table with in-frame sequences only. Part of the clones is absent; in the studies checked, under half of the shortfall reflects unresolved V genes, and no reason is known for the rest. This sample has under 400,000 clones in its table, and approximately 91% of those were observed once. Under 1.2% of the sample is held by the ten biggest clonotypes. Sequenced sample: PBMCs or T cells enriched from blood (not recorded which). The receptors were gathered from a young woman who had been exposed to COVID-19.

The V call is TRBV9, the J call TRBJ2-3, with 9 nucleotides matching TRBD2. CDR3 size: 18 residues. The J segment lost 3 bases and the V segment lost 2 bases, leaving 13 bases of the junction unmatched. Germline loops: CDR1 SGDLS, CDR2 YYNGEE. CDR3 DNA: TGTGCCAGCAGCGTGGCCGGTACTAGCGGGCCTGGGACAGATACGCAGTATTTT. Translation gives CASSVAGTSGPGTDTQYF.

The chain uses TRBV5-8 and TRBJ2-7, with 9 bases that match TRBD1. Losses at the gene ends were 6 bases for V and 3 bases for J; bases not matched to a gene: 4. This CDR3 is 13 amino acids long. The germline V gene has CDR1 SGHTS and CDR2 YDEGEE. CDR3 coding DNA: TGTGCCAGCACCGGGACAGGGTACTACGAGCAGTACTTC. Translating gives CASTGTGYYEQYF.

This rearrangement joins TRBV7-6 to TRBJ1-3; D gene unclear. Trimming stripped 4 bases from V and 4 bases from J, with 11 bases between. Germline V gene data show CDR1 as SGHVS and CDR2 as FNYEAQ. The length of the CDR3 is 14 residues. The CDR3 loop reads CASSSSNEGNTIYF. Here the CDR3 DNA reads TGTGCCAGCAGCTCCTCAAACGAGGGAAACACCATATATTTT.

On this clone: This sample also contains other DNA sequences that code for the same CDR3. The gene calls are TRBV27 and TRBJ2-7; TRBD2 is a possible D gene (5 bases). In germline, CDR1 is MNHEY, CDR2 SMNVEV (reference sequence). Trimming cost V 2 bases and J 1 base, with 6 bases left between them. There are 13 residues in the CDR3. The CDR3 DNA follows: TGTGCCAGCAGTTTAGCGGGTTCCTACGAGCAGTACTTC. Its translation is CASSLAGSYEQYF.

The chain uses TRBV5-5 and TRBJ1-2, with D unclear. V shed 2 bases and J shed 8 bases, with 16 bases lying between them. The CDR3 length is 14 residues. The germline V gene encodes CDR1 SGHKS and CDR2 YYEKEE (reference sequence). CDR3 sequence reads: CASSLLRVSEGYTF. The CDR3 coding sequence is TGTGCCAGCAGCTTACTCCGGGTTTCGGAGGGCTACACCTTC.

The chain uses TRBV11-2 and TRBJ2-5; TRBD2 agrees at 11 bases. The trim removed 5 bases at V and 5 bases at J, leaving 7 bases unmatched. Germline assignment: CDR1 SGHAT and CDR2 FQNNGV. This CDR3 is 15 amino acids long. The CDR3 loop reads CASSGGLAGRETQYF. CDR3 DNA sequence: TGTGCCAGCAGCGGAGGACTAGCGGGTAGGGAGACCCAGTACTTC.

The genes are TRBV11-2 and TRBJ2-1; TRBD2 matches at 8 bases. Germline V gene sequence: CDR1 SGHAT, CDR2 FQNNGV. There are 15 residues in the CDR3. The V segment lost 4 bases and the J segment 10 bases; nucleotides outside the gene matches: 12. Written as DNA, the CDR3 is TGTGCCAGCAGCTGGAGGACCCCACGGGAGGGGGAGCAGTTCTTC. It codes for CASSWRTPREGEQFF. Looking up the rest from reference TRBV11-2 and TRBJ2-1 gives the full variable domain: EAGVAQSPRYKIIEKRQSVAFWCNPISGHATLYWYQQILGQGPKLLIQFQNNGVVDDSQLPKDRFSAERLKGVDSTLKIQPAKLEDSAVYLCASSWRTPREGEQFFGPGTRLTVL.

The rearrangement uses TRBV28 and TRBJ1-2; 10 bases are shared with TRBD1. The CDR3 has 17 amino acids. The V gene's germline CDR1 is MDHEN and CDR2 SYDVKM. V trimming: 6 bases; J trimming: 6 bases; junction bases outside the gene matches: 16. CDR3 coding DNA: TGTGCCAGCAGCCCAGACGGGACAGGGGCATCCTTTGATGGCTACACCTTC. This encodes CASSPDGTGASFDGYTF.

The chain links TRBV20-1 to TRBJ2-1; D unclear. Germline values: CDR1 DFQATT, CDR2 SNEGSKA (reference sequence). CDR3 length: 11 residues. V was cut by 3 bases and J by 8 bases, with 8 bases left in between. The CDR3 nucleotides read TGCAGTGCTAGTGAAATAGATGAGCAGTTCTTC. Encoded protein: CSASEIDEQFF.

The CDR3 nucleotides read TGTGCCAGCAGCTTATGGCAGGGGGCCTACAATGAGCAGTTCTTC. Its protein is CASSLWQGAYNEQFF. The rearrangement joins TRBV11-3 to TRBJ2-1, with 7 bases fitting TRBD1. The germline V gene has CDR1 SGHNT and CDR2 YENEEA. The V segment lost 2 bases and the J segment 2 bases; nucleotides outside the gene matches: 3. The CDR3 totals 15 residues.

The genes are TRBV5-6 and TRBJ2-3, with TRBD1 identical over 7 bases. The V gene's germline CDR1 is SGHDT and CDR2 YYEEEE. Trimming took 6 bases from V and 5 from J; bases not matched to a gene: 12. This CDR3 is built from 15 residues. Here the CDR3 reads CASIVFDREEDTQYF. DNA for the CDR3: TGTGCCAGCATAGTTTTCGACAGGGAAGAAGATACGCAGTATTTT.

The chain couples TRBV27 to TRBJ1-1; maybe TRBD1 (5 bases). Trimming stripped 3 bases from V and 4 bases from J, with 9 bases between. Germline CDR1 reads MNHEY; CDR2 reads SMNVEV (reference sequence). The CDR3 runs to 13 residues. The CDR3 loop reads CASSLKGATEAFF. CDR3 DNA: TGTGCCAGCAGTTTGAAAGGGGCCACTGAAGCTTTCTTT.

The gene calls are TRBV11-3 and TRBJ2-7, with 8 positions matching TRBD2. Germline V gives CDR1 SGHNT, CDR2 YENEEA. V dropped 7 bases and J dropped 3; count of bases not matched to a gene: 5. The CDR3 length is 13 residues. The DNA of the CDR3 is TGTGCCAGCACGGGAGGGATAGGCTACGAGCAGTACTTC. Its protein is CASTGGIGYEQYF.

Details on this clone: This specimen includes other DNA sequences encoding the same CDR3. The V and J genes are TRBV27 and TRBJ2-7; 10 positions match TRBD1. The V and J ends lost 6 bases and 4 bases, in that order; junction bases with no gene match: 6. Germline V gene data show CDR1 as MNHEY and CDR2 as SMNVEV (reference sequence). This CDR3 is built from 14 residues. CDR3 region: CASSPTGGFYEQYF. In DNA form, the CDR3 reads TGTGCCAGCAGCCCGACAGGGGGCTTTTACGAGCAGTACTTC.